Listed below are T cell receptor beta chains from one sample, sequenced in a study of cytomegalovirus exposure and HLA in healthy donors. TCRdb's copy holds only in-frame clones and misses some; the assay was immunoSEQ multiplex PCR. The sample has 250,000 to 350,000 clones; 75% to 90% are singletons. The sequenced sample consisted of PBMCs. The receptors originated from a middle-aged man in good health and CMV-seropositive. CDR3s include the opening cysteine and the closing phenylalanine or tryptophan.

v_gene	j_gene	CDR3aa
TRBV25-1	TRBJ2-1	CASSERTSGSNEQFF
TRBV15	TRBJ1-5	CATTQGLGQPQHF
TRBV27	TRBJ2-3	CASSFSAGTDTQYF
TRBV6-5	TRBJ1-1	CASSYRGRMNTEAFF
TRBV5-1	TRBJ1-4	CASSWGTATTNEKLFF
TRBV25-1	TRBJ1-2	CASRPDSPYGYTF
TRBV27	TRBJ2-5	CASSPIAGTQETQYF
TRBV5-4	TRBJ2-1	CASSLSYNEQFF
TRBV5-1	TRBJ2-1	CASSLATAYNEQFF
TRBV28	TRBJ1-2	CATLGTESYTF
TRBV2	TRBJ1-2	CASSLTENYGYTF
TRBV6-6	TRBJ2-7	CASRRDSPYEQYF
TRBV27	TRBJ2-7	CASSPQVSYEQYF
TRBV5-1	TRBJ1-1	CASSFPGMTEAFF
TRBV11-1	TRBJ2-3	CASSRTGSISDTQYF
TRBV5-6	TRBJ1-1	CASSWGQGNTEAFF
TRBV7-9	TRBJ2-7	CASSLAGQRSYEQYF
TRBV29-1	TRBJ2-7	CSAVPPGQEGHEQYF
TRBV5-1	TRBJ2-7	CASSLVQAEIYEQYF
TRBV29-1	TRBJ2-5	CSVEGLGTGGPKTQYF
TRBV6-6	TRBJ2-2	CASRAGANTGELFF
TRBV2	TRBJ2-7	CASSGRGQGAQDEQYF
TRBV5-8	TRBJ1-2	CASSIGTPGPYGYTF
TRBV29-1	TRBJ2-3	CSGASGSGADTQYF
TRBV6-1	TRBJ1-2	CASSESAGNYGYTF
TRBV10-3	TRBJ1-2	CAITDVMTLYGYTF
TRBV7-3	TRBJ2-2	CASSTGQSAGELFF
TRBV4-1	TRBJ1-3	CASSQELPSSGNTIYF
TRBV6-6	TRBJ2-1	CASSNPGQGYNEQFF
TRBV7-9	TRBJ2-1	CSSSLGGNEQFF
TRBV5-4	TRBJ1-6	CASSLGQSNSPLHF
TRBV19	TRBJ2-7	CASSPRTGSIFSEQYF
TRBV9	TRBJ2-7	CASSVGSPSYEQYF
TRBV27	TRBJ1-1	CASSSPGSTEAFF
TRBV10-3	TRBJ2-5	CAISESLSGETQYF
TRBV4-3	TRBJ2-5	CASSAGRDSGETQYF
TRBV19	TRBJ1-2	CASTGGDRAYGYTF
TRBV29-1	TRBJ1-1	CSVFDPRDRGPMNTEAFF
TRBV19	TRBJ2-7	CASSIGTVFYEQYF
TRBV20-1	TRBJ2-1	CSAADYNEQFF
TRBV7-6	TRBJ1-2	CAGSLTFGFGYGYTF
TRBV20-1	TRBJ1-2	CSPGGSYGYTF
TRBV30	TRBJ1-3	CAWSGPRTGETGNTIYF
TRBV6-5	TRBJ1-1	CASSYQRTVNTEAFF
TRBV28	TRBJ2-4	CASTVEGADKNIQYF
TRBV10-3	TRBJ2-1	CAISETALAGGPNEQFF
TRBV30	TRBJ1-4	CAWSPPQVATNEKLFF